The clone carrying this T cell receptor (beta chain) was found a few times. This entry comes from a study of T-cell reconstitution after alpha-beta-depleted transplantation in children. TCRbeta library construction was performed incorporating unique molecular identifiers. TCRdb reprocessed the PCR reads with MiXCR, giving one entry per CDR3 protein. The sample records under 350,000 distinct CDR3 sequences, nearly 10% being singletons. From germline, CDR1 is SGHRS and CDR2 YFSETQ. Trimming shortened V by 4 bases and J by 4 bases, and 15 bases separated the two germline ends. The CDR3 totals 14 residues.

Material: PBMCs from the stem cell graft donor, obtained from the stem cell graft. The sequence derives from a human donor who donated a stem cell graft to a child with SCID. V and J are TRBV5-1 and TRBJ2-7, with D possibly TRBD2 on 6 matching bases. Written as DNA, the CDR3 is TGCGCCAGCAGCCCAGGTGGGACTGTATACGAGCAGTACTTC. It encodes CASSPGGTVYEQYF.